This T cell receptor beta chain was retrieved from a study of human T cells and chemical hapten exposure. Time point reported: patch test 3, about 24 weeks after DPC sensitization. Treatment specified: therapeutic diphenylcyclopropenone sensitization with weekly scalp DPC. There are 14 residues in the CDR3. V gave up 7 bases and J gave up 8 bases; unmatched junction bases: 16. Germline V CDR1 and CDR2: SQVTM, ANQGSEA. TCRdb independently ran MiXCR on the RACE reads; one entry per CDR3 protein. In the table there are roughly 90,000 distinct CDR3 sequences, approximately 11% of which are singletons. This chain joins TRBV29-1 and TRBJ1-2, with 7 bases identical to TRBD1. This TCR was sampled from a young woman with alopecia areata. Some clones in this sample may be carry-over from other donors' samples. This material consisted of whole blood, taken in connection with sensitization to the hapten diphenylcyclopropenone (DPC). The CDR3 reads CSAFGALTGSGYTF. In DNA form, the CDR3 reads TGCAGCGCGTTCGGGGCATTGACAGGGTCCGGCTACACCTTC.